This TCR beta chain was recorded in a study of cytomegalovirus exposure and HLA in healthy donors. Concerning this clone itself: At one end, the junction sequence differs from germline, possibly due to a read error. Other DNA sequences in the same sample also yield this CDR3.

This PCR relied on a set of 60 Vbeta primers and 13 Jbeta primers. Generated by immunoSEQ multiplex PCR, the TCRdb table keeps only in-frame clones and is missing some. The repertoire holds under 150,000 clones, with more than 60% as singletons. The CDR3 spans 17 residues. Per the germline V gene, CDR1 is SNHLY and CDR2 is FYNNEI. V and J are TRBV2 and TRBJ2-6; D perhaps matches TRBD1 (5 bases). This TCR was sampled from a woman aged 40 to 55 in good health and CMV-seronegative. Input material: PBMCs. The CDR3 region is CASSVGQGSSGANGLTF. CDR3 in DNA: TGTGCCAGCAGTGTAGGTCAGGGTAGCTCTGGGGCCAACGGCCTGACTTTC.